This T cell receptor (beta chain) was recorded in a study of PD-1 blockade in classical Hodgkin lymphoma. Points on this clone: As yet, its antigen is unknown.

The CDR3 runs 17 residues. Germline lookup yields CDR1 SGHAT and CDR2 FQNNGV. The ends were cut back, 5 bases at V and 1 base at J, with 19 bases in the middle. Every patient experienced relapse after autologous stem cell transplantation, and brentuximab vedotin exposure varied. Clones were sequenced by immunoSEQ multiplex PCR, and TCRdb holds only the in-frame ones, with some missing. The sample has 35,000 to 40,000 clones; about 90% are singletons. Whole-study findings and limits: Complete responders' baseline diversity resembled that of newly diagnosed patients. Reports indicated that newly diagnosed patients had lower baseline TCR diversity than healthy donors did. At C4D1, TCR diversity had climbed significantly for CD4+ cells, though not for CD8+ cells.

This receptor was obtained from a human donor with classical Hodgkin lymphoma. The V and J genes are TRBV11-2 and TRBJ2-3, with D unclear. The source material was peripheral blood mononuclear cells (PBMCs), sampled before the second cycle of nivolumab. This CDR3 is CASSRPLIGSGTDTQYF. The CDR3 DNA reads TGTGCCAGCAGCCGACCCCTCATTGGCTCCGGCACAGATACGCAGTATTTT.